These 25 T cell receptor beta chains were all obtained from the same sample, sequenced in a study of T cell responses to AZD1222 COVID-19 vaccine. Assay used: immunoSEQ multiplex PCR; TCRdb lists only in-frame clones, some missing. The sample gives 60,000 to 90,000 clones, about nine tenths of which show up once; more than 15% is in the top ten. This specimen was peripheral blood, taken 28 days after the second AZD1222 dose. Source of these receptors: an adult who received the AZD1222 COVID-19 vaccine.

This chain connects TRBV6-5 to TRBJ1-4, with no clear D. V was shortened by 7 bases and J by 8 bases, with 14 bases between the two germline ends. The germline gives CDR1 MNHEY, CDR2 SVGAGI. The CDR3 runs 13 residues. This chain's CDR3 is CASTSRLGEKLFF. Written as DNA, the CDR3 is TGTGCCAGCACCTCCCGCTTGGGGGAAAAACTGTTTTTT.

The gene calls are TRBV5-1 and TRBJ2-3; the D is unclear. CDR1 and CDR2 from the germline V gene are SGHRS and YFSETQ. Trimming took 6 bases from V and 2 from J, leaving 10 bases between them. The length of the CDR3 is 13 residues. CDR3 nucleotides: TGCGCCAGCAAGGAAGGGATCACAGATACGCAGTATTTT. It codes for CASKEGITDTQYF.

This clone appeared a few times. The CDR3 reads CASISYEAFF. CDR3 in DNA: TGTGCCAGCATTTCTTATGAAGCTTTCTTT. This rearrangement joins TRBV6-5 to TRBJ1-1; D ambiguous. The V and J ends lost 7 bases and 7 bases respectively, with 7 bases between them. CDR3 length: 10 residues. CDR1 MNHEY and CDR2 SVGAGI come from the germline V gene.

The chain carries TRBV11-2 and TRBJ1-3, with D uncertain. The CDR3 loop spans 14 amino acids. The ends were cut back, 4 bases at V and 3 bases at J, with 10 bases in the middle. Germline CDR1 is SGHAT and CDR2 is FQNNGV. The CDR3 bases are TGTGCCAGCAGCTCTATCGCCGTTGGAAACACCATATATTTT. As protein: CASSSIAVGNTIYF.

CDR3 loop: CASSLRQGVNYGYTF. The CDR3 bases are TGCGCCAGCAGCTTAAGGCAGGGGGTGAATTATGGCTACACCTTC. The J gene is TRBJ1-2, the V gene TRBV5-1, with 7 bases aligning to TRBD1. CDR3 size: 15 residues. J lost 5 bases, V lost 2 bases, and 9 bases had no gene match. Germline CDR1 reads SGHRS; CDR2 reads YFSETQ.

V usage is TRBV5-6 and J usage is TRBJ2-5; no definite D call. Germline assignment: CDR1 SGHDT and CDR2 YYEEEE. The V and J ends lost 0 bases and 5 bases respectively, with 5 bases between them. This CDR3 spans 12 amino acids. The CDR3 DNA reads TGTGCCAGCAGCTTGGTCGACGAGACCCAGTACTTC. Translating it yields CASSLVDETQYF.

The J gene is TRBJ2-7, the V gene TRBV7-2; possibly TRBD2 for D (5 bases). Trimming stripped 5 bases from V and 4 bases from J, with 18 bases between. This CDR3 comprises 15 residues. Per the germline V gene, CDR1 is SGHTA and CDR2 is FQGNSA. The CDR3 bases are TGTGCCAGCAGCCCCTGGACTGGGAATGGATACGAGCAGTACTTC. It yields the protein CASSPWTGNGYEQYF.

The chain is built from TRBV19 and TRBJ1-4; D call uncertain. CDR1 is LNHDA and CDR2 is SQIVND in the germline V gene (reference sequence). The V end was cut by 2 bases, the J end by 2 bases, with 12 bases between. The CDR3 is made up of 16 amino acids. CDR3 residues: CASSISLLRTNEKLFF. The CDR3 DNA is TGTGCCAGTAGTATATCCTTATTGCGCACTAATGAAAAACTGTTTTTT. Supplemented by reference TRBV19 and TRBJ1-4, the full variable domain reads DGGITQSPKYLFRKEGQNVTLSCEQNLNHDAMYWYRQDPGQGLRLIYYSQIVNDFQKGDIAEGYSVSREKKESFPLTVTSAQKNPTAFYLCASSISLLRTNEKLFFGSGTQLSVL.

The V call is TRBV11-2, the J call TRBJ2-1; 9 bases line up with TRBD2. This CDR3 is 14 amino acids long. From germline, CDR1 is SGHAT and CDR2 FQNNGV. With V trimmed by 6 bases and J by 7 bases, 7 bases remained unmatched. CDR3 in amino acids: CASRISGGWNEQFF. CDR3 DNA: TGTGCCAGCAGGATTAGCGGGGGTTGGAATGAGCAGTTCTTC.

The gene calls are TRBV7-9 and TRBJ1-5; TRBD1 agrees at 8 bases. Germline values: CDR1 SEHNR, CDR2 FQNEAQ (reference sequence). The CDR3 covers 14 residues. The junction had 2 bases not matched to a gene; V was cut back by 5 bases and J by 2 bases. The chain's CDR3 is CASSPTGGNQPQHF. The DNA for the CDR3 is TGTGCCAGCAGCCCGACAGGGGGCAATCAGCCCCAGCATTTT.

The chain is built from TRBV11-2 and TRBJ2-1; D uncertain. Per germline, CDR1 SGHAT and CDR2 FQNNGV. The CDR3 consists of 15 residues. Deletions cut 5 bases from V and 0 bases from J, with 11 bases between. This chain's CDR3 is CASSASLSSYNEQFF. The CDR3 coding sequence is TGTGCCAGCAGCGCCTCCTTGAGCTCCTACAATGAGCAGTTCTTC.

The chain recombines TRBV11-1 with TRBJ1-2; D perhaps matches TRBD1 (6 bases). Germline values: CDR1 SGHAT, CDR2 FQDESV (reference sequence). Trimming cost V 6 bases and J 3 bases, with 11 bases left between them. The CDR3 extends over 13 amino acids. Written as DNA, the CDR3 is TGTGCCAGCAGTCTATACAGGGACTATGGCTACACCTTC. This codes for CASSLYRDYGYTF.

The chain employs TRBV7-3 and TRBJ2-7; D is uncertain. CDR3 size: 14 residues. The V end was cut by 0 bases, the J end by 0 bases, with 6 bases between. Germline V gene sequence: CDR1 SGHTA, CDR2 FQGTGA. The CDR3 loop reads CASSLTASSYEQYF. CDR3 sequence (DNA): TGTGCCAGCAGCTTAACCGCCAGCTCCTACGAGCAGTACTTC.

The chain recombines TRBV19 with TRBJ1-1; no clear D gene. V lost 5 bases and J lost 8, with 12 bases in between. From germline, CDR1 is LNHDA and CDR2 SQIVND (reference sequence). CDR3 length: 12 amino acids. The DNA of the CDR3 is TGTGCCAGTAGTCAAGGACCCATCGAAGCTTTCTTT. Its translation: CASSQGPIEAFF.

V is TRBV11-2 and J is TRBJ1-1; no clear D gene. V dropped 3 bases and J dropped 3 bases, with 5 bases sitting between them. The germline V gene encodes CDR1 SGHAT and CDR2 FQNNGV. There are 12 residues in the CDR3. CDR3 nucleotide sequence: TGTGCCAGCAGCTTCGGGGACACTGAAGCTTTCTTT. Its protein is CASSFGDTEAFF.

The chain employs TRBV2 and TRBJ1-2, with TRBD1 as a possible D gene (6 bases). This CDR3 contains 11 residues. Trimming removed 3 bases at V and 8 bases at J, with 7 bases between. Germline CDR1 and CDR2: SNHLY and FYNNEI. The CDR3 DNA sequence: TGTGCCAGCAGTGAGAGGGGGGGCTACACCTTC. Translation gives CASSERGGYTF.

This clone was counted a single time. The chain recombines TRBV7-3 with TRBJ2-1; 12 positions match TRBD2. Germline V lookup: CDR1 SGHTA, CDR2 FQGTGA. With V trimmed by 5 bases and J by 2 bases, 7 bases remained unmatched. CDR3 size: 17 residues. This CDR3 is CASSPLTSGGPYNEQFF. CDR3 in DNA: TGTGCCAGCAGCCCACTGACTAGCGGGGGCCCCTACAATGAGCAGTTCTTC.

V gene TRBV30 combines with J gene TRBJ1-1; 8 positions agree with TRBD1. In germline, CDR1 is GTSNPN, CDR2 SVGIG (reference sequence). The J segment lost 10 bases and the V segment lost 2 bases, leaving 9 bases of the junction unmatched. This CDR3 region has 13 residues. The CDR3 region is CAWSSPDRGGAFF. The DNA for the CDR3 is TGTGCCTGGAGTTCTCCAGACAGGGGAGGAGCTTTCTTT.

The CDR3 nucleotides are TGTGCCAGCAGCTTAGGGACGACGCTCTATGGCTACACCTTC. Translating it yields CASSLGTTLYGYTF. This chain joins TRBV11-2 and TRBJ1-2; D call uncertain. CDR1 SGHAT and CDR2 FQNNGV come from the germline V gene. The germline V and J ends were trimmed by 1 base and 4 bases, with 10 bases remaining between them. There are 14 residues in the CDR3.

The chain links TRBV25-1 to TRBJ1-2; 8 positions agree with TRBD1. CDR1 and CDR2 from the germline V gene are MGHDK and SYGVNS. Trimming took 6 bases from V and 8 from J; bases not matched to a gene: 5. The CDR3 totals 12 residues. CDR3 protein: CASRDRAKGYTF. CDR3 sequence (DNA): TGTGCCAGCAGGGACAGGGCTAAGGGCTACACCTTC.

The chain couples TRBV6-6 to TRBJ2-7; a possible D gene is TRBD1 (5 bases). Germline V gives CDR1 MNHNY, CDR2 SVGAGI (reference sequence). CDR3 length: 15 residues. V dropped 0 bases and J dropped 3 bases, with 12 bases sitting between them. This CDR3 is CASSYSTVLNYEQYF. CDR3 bases: TGTGCCAGCAGTTACTCGACAGTTCTGAACTACGAGCAGTACTTC.

The V gene is TRBV5-6, the J gene TRBJ2-7, with unresolved D. The V end lost 4 bases, the J end lost 3 bases, and 8 bases lay between the germline ends. The CDR3 length is 12 residues. Germline CDR1 SGHDT, CDR2 YYEEEE. The CDR3: CASSVENYEQYF. The CDR3 DNA reads as TGTGCCAGCAGCGTCGAAAACTACGAGCAGTACTTC.

The V gene is TRBV30, the J gene TRBJ1-6; a possible D gene is TRBD1 (6 bases). The CDR3 consists of 13 residues. V was shortened by 4 bases and J by 9 bases, with 13 bases between the two germline ends. Germline V gene data show CDR1 as GTSNPN and CDR2 as SVGIG (reference sequence). The CDR3, as DNA: TGTGCCTGGAACCCCAGGGGTGGTTCACCCCTCCACTTT. Translating gives CAWNPRGGSPLHF.

J is TRBJ1-1 and V is TRBV27; a possible D gene is TRBD1 (6 bases). The V end lost 3 bases, the J end lost 5 bases, and 10 bases lay between the germline ends. CDR3 size: 13 residues. CDR1 and CDR2 (germline): MNHEY, SMNVEV (reference sequence). The CDR3 here is CASSFNRDTEAFF. The DNA of the CDR3 is TGTGCCAGCAGTTTTAACAGGGATACTGAAGCTTTCTTT.

The rearrangement links TRBV7-6 to TRBJ1-6, with D tentatively TRBD1 (5 bases). V lost 5 bases, J lost 15 bases, and 29 bases lay in between. This CDR3 contains 17 residues. In germline, CDR1 is SGHVS, CDR2 FNYEAQ. In nucleotides, the CDR3 is TGTGCCAGCAGCGCAACGGGACCGCGGGGCCCCGAGGTGGACCTCCACTTT. Translated: CASSATGPRGPEVDLHF. The full variable domain, in which reference TRBV7-6 and TRBJ1-6 provide the parts outside the CDR3, is GAGVSQSPRYKVTKRGQDVALRCDPISGHVSLYWYRQALGQGPEFLTYFNYEAQQDKSGLPNDRFSAERPEGSISTLTIQRTEQRDSAMYRCASSATGPRGPEVDLHFGNGTRLTVT.